The rows below give T cell receptor beta chains drawn from one sample of a study of blood T cell repertoires in COVID-19. Only in-frame clones appear in the TCRdb table, and some are missing; sequencing was by immunoSEQ multiplex PCR. This table holds about 120,000 clones, 79% found once. Sequencing was performed on peripheral blood. The receptor set was obtained from a woman older than 75 with acute or convalescent COVID-19. Both conserved end residues are part of each CDR3. D genes are given only for firm matches. A clone size is listed for some rows: how often the clone was seen (once, few, many), or a class if it is expanded.

j_call d_call clone_size v_call cdr3_nt cdr3_aa
TRBJ2-3 TRBD2 NA TRBV7-3 TGTGCCAGCAGCTTAACTAGCGGGGGGGATACGCAGTATTTT CASSLTSGGDTQYF
TRBJ2-7 TRBD1 NA TRBV3-1/TRBV3-2 TGTGCCAGCAGCCCTCGGGACAGGGAAATTATAACCTCGGGGGAGCAGTACTTC CASSPRDREIITSGEQYF
TRBJ1-5 TRBD1 NA TRBV6-5 TGTGCCAGCAGCGATACAGGGGGGTACCAGCCCCAGCATTTT CASSDTGGYQPQHF
TRBJ2-2 NA NA TRBV6-2/TRBV6-3 TGTGCCAGCAGTTACATGGACAGCTCGAACACCGGGGAGCTGTTTTTT CASSYMDSSNTGELFF
TRBJ1-5 NA NA TRBV28 TGTGCCAGCACCACTCCAGCGGCCCCCAATCAGCCCCAGCATTTT CASTTPAAPNQPQHF
TRBJ2-5 TRBD1 once TRBV6-6 TGTGCCAGCAGTTGGACAGGGCAAGGGGAGACCCAGTACTTC CASSWTGQGETQYF
TRBJ2-1 TRBD2 once TRBV7-9 TGTGCCAGCAGCTGGCAAAGCGGGAGACCCAATGAGCAGTTCTTC CASSWQSGRPNEQFF
TRBJ1-1 TRBD1 NA TRBV2 TGTGCCAGCAGGGACAGGGGGTACACTGAAGCTTTCTTT CASRDRGYTEAFF
TRBJ1-5 NA NA TRBV5-1 TGCGCCAGCAGCTTGAGCTCGGGGAATCAGCCCCAGCATTTT CASSLSSGNQPQHF
TRBJ2-3 NA once TRBV7-9 TGTGCCAGCAGCCGAAGCGGTAACACAGATACGCAGTATTTT CASSRSGNTDTQYF
TRBJ1-4 NA NA TRBV7-8 TGTGCCAGCAGCCCCCGGGGTCAAAGGGTTGAAAAACTGTTTTTT CASSPRGQRVEKLFF
TRBJ2-7 NA NA TRBV9 TGTGCCAGCAGCGTAGGTCGGCGGGGAGGCTACGAGCAGTACTTC CASSVGRRGGYEQYF
TRBJ1-5 NA NA TRBV7-8 TGTGCCAGCAGCCTACACACCAGCAATCAGCCCCAGCATTTT CASSLHTSNQPQHF
TRBJ1-2 NA few TRBV4-3 TGCGCCAGCAGCCAAGAGAGGGAGAACTATGGCTACACCTTC CASSQERENYGYTF
TRBJ1-6 NA NA TRBV3-1/TRBV3-2 TGTGCCAGCAGCCAAAAAGGCGAGGGGGTGTCCCTCCACTTT CASSQKGEGVSLHF
TRBJ1-4 NA NA TRBV7-9 TGTGCCAGCAGCTTAGCCGGGACAACTCAGGGGGAAAAACTGTTTTTT CASSLAGTTQGEKLFF
TRBJ1-4 NA NA TRBV7-2 TGTGCCAGCGGCCGGGGGACTAATGAAAAACTGTTTTTT CASGRGTNEKLFF
TRBJ1-4 NA NA TRBV5-1 TGCGCCAGCAGCCTGTTTGCGGGGCCAACTAATGAAAAACTGTTTTTT CASSLFAGPTNEKLFF
TRBJ2-2 TRBD2 NA TRBV6-2/TRBV6-3 TGTGCCACCCGCCCTAGCGGGAGACCGCCCGGGGAGCTGTTTTTT CATRPSGRPPGELFF
TRBJ1-4 NA NA TRBV4-3 TGCGCCAGCAGCTTCGCAACTAATGAAAAACTGTTTTTT CASSFATNEKLFF
TRBJ2-2 NA NA TRBV4-3 TGCGCCAGCAGCCAAGGAAGGGGTCCACCGAACACCGGGGAGCTGTTTTTT CASSQGRGPPNTGELFF
TRBJ2-1 TRBD2 NA TRBV10-2 TGCGCCAGCCGACTAGCGGGGGGGCCAGACGAGCAGTTCTTC CASRLAGGPDEQFF
TRBJ1-4 NA NA TRBV6-5 TGTGCCAGCAGACCCTGGCAGTTTAATGAAAAACTGTTTTTT CASRPWQFNEKLFF
TRBJ1-4 TRBD1 NA TRBV11-2 TGTGCCAGCACCCCGGGGGGCAGGGGGCTAACGAATGAAAAACTGTTTTTT CASTPGGRGLTNEKLFF
TRBJ2-7 TRBD2 NA TRBV7-2 TGTGCCAGCAGCTCGATGACTAGCGGGTTTATCTACGAGCAGTACTTC CASSSMTSGFIYEQYF
TRBJ2-7 TRBD1 NA TRBV19 TGTGCCAGTAGTGCATCCGGGACAGGCTCCTACGAGCAGTACTTC CASSASGTGSYEQYF